A single count supports the clone carrying this T cell receptor (beta chain). Produced via immunoSEQ multiplex PCR; TCRdb's table is partial and in-frame only. The sample consists of under 150,000 clones, under 90% of them appearing once. CDR1 is MNHEY and CDR2 is SVGAGI in the germline V gene. The ends lost 6 bases at V and 3 bases at J; junction bases unmatched: 3. The CDR3 has 14 amino acids. This sample stems from a study of blood T cell repertoires in COVID-19. Participants reported their clinical history, and cohort assignment relied on those reports. This sequence was found in a man aged 50 to 59 in a cohort exposed to, infected with or recovered from COVID-19 (not recorded which). The chain recombines TRBV6-5 with TRBJ2-7; 12 positions match TRBD2. Material: PBMCs or T cells enriched from blood (not recorded which). Here the CDR3 DNA reads TGTGCCAGCAGCACTAGCGGGGGGAGCTACGAGCAGTACTTC. Amino acid sequence: CASSTSGGSYEQYF.